Described below is a single T cell receptor beta chain sequence and its context. Methods used by the authors: By means of reference gene primer amplification, nucleated cell counts were estimated. Libraries were prepared by immunoSEQ multiplex PCR; TCRdb keeps only in-frame clonotypes and omits some of them. The V and J calls and clone size are taken from that table; D and trimming were inferred from the DNA. The sample lists approximately 230,000 clones; around 90% were seen once. The sample originates from a study of blood T cell repertoires in COVID-19. Background on the study: Acute and convalescent COVID-19 samples came from the United States, Italy and Spain. T cells, B-cell-depleted T cells, or PBMCs provided the cDNA or gDNA that served as material.

V was pared by 1 base and J by 12 bases, with 6 bases of the junction left unmatched. CDR3 size: 15 residues. Germline V gene data show CDR1 as SGHTA and CDR2 as FQGTGA. The sequencing input was peripheral blood. This sequence joins TRBV7-3 and TRBJ2-1; 13 nucleotides match TRBD2. This TCR was recovered from a man aged 80 or over with acute or convalescent COVID-19. CDR3 protein: CASSLRGTSGAGQFF. The CDR3 DNA follows: TGTGCCAGCAGCTTAAGGGGGACTAGCGGGGCGGGGCAGTTCTTC.